The 21 T cell receptor beta chains listed next were all sequenced from one sample in a study of shared clonotypes between healthy human individuals. TCRdb keeps only in-frame clones here, not all; method: immunoSEQ multiplex PCR. The table records 2.3 million or so clones, approximately 95% of them present only once. The sequenced sample was naive CD4+ T cells from PBMCs. This sample's subset: CD45RA+ positively selected. Receptor source: a young man in good health. Some clones in this sample may be carry-over from other donors' samples.

A remark on this clone: Distinct nucleotide sequences in the sample also encode this CDR3. V is TRBV29-1 and J is TRBJ2-3; D perhaps matches TRBD2 (6 bases). The CDR3 loop spans 12 amino acids. The germline V gene encodes CDR1 SQVTM and CDR2 ANQGSEA. The germline V and J ends were trimmed by 6 bases and 6 bases, with 13 bases remaining between them. The CDR3 nucleotides read TGCAGCGTGCTTAGCGGTACGGATACGCAGTATTTT. Amino acids: CSVLSGTDTQYF.

CDR3 protein: CASSRNGGSSYNEQFF. CDR3 sequence (DNA): TGTGCCAGCAGCCGGAACGGGGGGAGCTCCTACAATGAGCAGTTCTTC. The chain combines TRBV7-2 with TRBJ2-1; 7 bases line up with TRBD2. CDR3 length: 16 residues. CDR1 SGHTA and CDR2 FQGNSA come from the germline V gene. V shed 5 bases, J shed 0 bases, and the junction held 7 bases outside the gene matches.

The chain uses TRBV30 and TRBJ1-5; weak D call: TRBD1 (5 bases). The CDR3 extends over 15 amino acids. The germline V gene encodes CDR1 GTSNPN and CDR2 SVGIG (reference sequence). Between the trimmed V and J ends, which lost 1 base and 4 bases, there was a span of 14 bases. The CDR3 nucleotides are TGTGCCTGGAGTGGGGGTCAGGGCTCTAATCAGCCCCAGCATTTT. Its protein product is CAWSGGQGSNQPQHF.

This chain links TRBV7-9 with TRBJ2-7, with D possibly TRBD2 on 6 matching bases. Germline V CDR1 and CDR2: SEHNR, FQNEAQ (reference sequence). The germline V and J ends were trimmed by 0 bases and 0 bases, with 15 bases remaining between them. The CDR3 consists of 17 residues. CDR3 nucleotides: TGTGCCAGCAGCTTAGCGAGAGGTGGTAGCGGCTCCTACGAGCAGTACTTC. Encoded protein: CASSLARGGSGSYEQYF.

The rearrangement uses TRBV30 and TRBJ1-3; 10 bases map to TRBD1. This CDR3 has 13 amino acids. Per the germline V gene, CDR1 is GTSNPN and CDR2 is SVGIG (reference sequence). V lost 6 bases and J lost 2; bases outside the gene matches: 1. This CDR3 reads CACGTGAGNTIYF. The CDR3 DNA reads TGTGCCTGCGGGACAGGGGCTGGAAACACCATATATTTT.

The gene calls are TRBV30 and TRBJ1-1; D ambiguous. With 2 bases removed from V and 2 bases from J, the gap between germline ends came to 9 bases. Looked up from germline, CDR1 is GTSNPN and CDR2 is SVGIG (reference sequence). The CDR3 spans 13 residues. The CDR3 loop reads CAWSLTRNTEAFF. The CDR3 DNA sequence: TGTGCCTGGAGTCTCACCCGTAACACTGAAGCTTTCTTT.

DNA for the CDR3: TGTGCCAGCAGTGACCATATCCTTTCTGGGGCCAACGTCCTGACTTTC. This codes for CASSDHILSGANVLTF. The rearrangement uses TRBV2 and TRBJ2-6; D is ambiguous. The CDR3 contains 16 residues. V lost 3 bases, J lost 1 base, and 10 bases lay in between. CDR1 SNHLY and CDR2 FYNNEI come from the germline V gene.

The chain has TRBV5-4 and TRBJ1-2; the D is unclear. This CDR3 contains 14 residues. CDR1 is SGHNT and CDR2 is YYREEE in the germline V gene (reference sequence). Trimming shortened V by 4 bases and J by 2 bases, and 12 bases separated the two germline ends. The CDR3 coding sequence is TGTGCCAGCAGCCCCCCCACCCCGAACTATGGCTACACCTTC. Its protein product is CASSPPTPNYGYTF.

V usage is TRBV28 and J usage is TRBJ1-2, with 11 bases that match TRBD1. After removal of 5 bases from V and 8 bases from J, the junction contained 10 bases not matched to a gene. This CDR3 spans 15 amino acids. Germline loops: CDR1 MDHEN, CDR2 SYDVKM. Here the CDR3 DNA reads TGTGCCAGCAGTGAGTCGGGACAGGGGGTATACGGCTACACCTTC. This sequence encodes CASSESGQGVYGYTF.

This clone was seen a single time. The germline gene is not matched at one end of the junction; a read error may be the cause. The chain links TRBV27 to TRBJ1-1; the D is unclear. The germline V gene encodes CDR1 MNHEY and CDR2 SMNVEV (reference sequence). CDR3 length equals 15 residues. The DNA of the CDR3 is TGTGCCAGCAGTCTATCGATTGGTCCGAACACTGAAGCTTTCTTT. It translates to CASSLSIGPNTEAFF.

V is TRBV4-1 and J is TRBJ1-5; D is ambiguous. Germline CDR1 is MGHRA and CDR2 is YSYEKL. This CDR3 comprises 15 residues. The germline V and J ends were trimmed by 1 base and 4 bases, with 11 bases remaining between them. DNA for the CDR3: TGCGCCAGCAGCCAAGTCCTCCCGTCGAATCAGCCCCAGCATTTT. Protein: CASSQVLPSNQPQHF.

The gene calls are TRBV10-3 and TRBJ2-3, with D hard to call. CDR1 is ENHRY, CDR2 SYGVKD, per germline. The CDR3 sequence is 14 residues long. The V and J ends lost 2 bases and 1 base respectively, with 7 bases between them. In DNA form, the CDR3 reads TGTGCCATCAGTGAGGCTGTGGGCACAGATACGCAGTATTTT. It translates to CAISEAVGTDTQYF.

V and J are TRBV5-5 and TRBJ2-5; D is ambiguous. Germline-derived CDR1 and CDR2 are SGHKS and YYEKEE (reference sequence). The ends were cut back, 2 bases at V and 2 bases at J, with 13 bases in the middle. This CDR3 is built from 15 residues. The CDR3 reads CASSFSPVTQETQYF. As DNA, the CDR3 is TGTGCCAGCAGCTTTTCCCCAGTTACTCAAGAGACCCAGTACTTC.

The chain combines TRBV7-6 with TRBJ2-5; 13 bases fit TRBD2. The germline V gene has CDR1 SGHVS and CDR2 FNYEAQ. J lost 4 bases, V lost 2 bases, and 10 bases had no gene match. CDR3 length equals 18 residues. The CDR3 DNA reads TGTGCCAGCAGCTTATCAAAACTAGCGGGAGGGTCTGTAGAGACCCAGTACTTC. The encoded protein is CASSLSKLAGGSVETQYF. Using reference TRBV7-6 and TRBJ2-5 for the parts outside the CDR3, the full variable domain is GAGVSQSPRYKVTKRGQDVALRCDPISGHVSLYWYRQALGQGPEFLTYFNYEAQQDKSGLPNDRFSAERPEGSISTLTIQRTEQRDSAMYRCASSLSKLAGGSVETQYFGPGTRLLVL.

Comments on this clone: The same CDR3 also results from other DNA sequences found in this sample. The chain joins TRBV11-2 to TRBJ2-3; D tentatively fits TRBD1 or TRBD2 (5 bases each). Trimming took off 5 bases at V and 0 bases at J, with 9 bases between the two ends. Germline CDR1 reads SGHAT; CDR2 reads FQNNGV. This CDR3 region has 14 residues. CDR3 nucleotide sequence: TGTGCCAGCAGCCGGGGCGGAAGCACAGATACGCAGTATTTT. This encodes CASSRGGSTDTQYF.

The chain employs TRBV1 and TRBJ2-1; the D call of TRBD2 is as the table states it, not checked on the DNA. TRBV1 represents a pseudogene. The CDR3 is made up of 16 amino acids. The chain's CDR3 is CTSSPKGRGAYNEQFF. The CDR3 bases are TGCACCAGCAGCCCGAAGGGGCGGGGGGCCTACAATGAGCAGTTCTTC.

The CDR3 protein is CASSEGTGFGYTF. CDR3 bases: TGTGCCAGCAGTGAAGGGACAGGGTTTGGCTACACCTTC. The chain combines TRBV25-1 with TRBJ1-2, with 9 bases aligning to TRBD1. The CDR3 contains 13 residues. CDR1 and CDR2 from the germline V gene are MGHDK and SYGVNS. Germline trimming cut 2 bases from V and 7 bases from J; bases unmatched to any gene: 2.

This sequence joins TRBV5-1 and TRBJ1-1; 8 bases match TRBD1. This CDR3 region has 16 residues. Per germline, CDR1 SGHRS and CDR2 YFSETQ. The junction had 13 bases not matched to a gene; V was cut back by 4 bases and J by 5 bases. The CDR3 DNA follows: TGCGCCAGCAGCCCATCCTCAGGGGGCCGGGGGACTGAAGCTTTCTTT. As protein: CASSPSSGGRGTEAFF.

The chain uses TRBV11-2 and TRBJ2-3, with TRBD2 matching over 9 bases. Per the germline V gene, CDR1 is SGHAT and CDR2 is FQNNGV. The CDR3 spans 16 residues. With 0 bases clipped from V and 6 bases from J, the junction kept 7 bases outside the gene matches. DNA for the CDR3: TGTGCCAGCAGCTTAGAACGCGGGAGGGCCGGGGATACGCAGTATTTT. This encodes CASSLERGRAGDTQYF.

The rearrangement joins TRBV2 to TRBJ2-3, with TRBD2 matching over 7 bases. Germline loops: CDR1 SNHLY, CDR2 FYNNEI. This CDR3 region has 19 residues. The junction had 16 bases not matched to a gene; V was cut back by 4 bases and J by 0 bases. CDR3 in DNA: TGTGCCAGCAGTGCACGGGGCGGGAGAGGGTCCGGGAGCACAGATACGCAGTATTTT. Translating it yields CASSARGGRGSGSTDTQYF.

The chain is built from TRBV19 and TRBJ2-7, with D perhaps matching TRBD2 (6 bases). The germline V and J ends were trimmed by 5 bases and 3 bases, with 20 bases remaining between them. This CDR3 has 16 amino acids. Germline CDR1 LNHDA, CDR2 SQIVND (reference sequence). CDR3 protein: CASSPGTPREGYEQYF. As DNA, the CDR3 is TGTGCCAGTAGTCCCGGGACTCCCCGGGAAGGCTACGAGCAGTACTTC.